This T cell receptor (beta chain) was sequenced in a study of shared clonotypes between healthy human individuals. Study outcomes and limitations: Enrolling few donors narrowed the genetic and exposure-history diversity that was represented. Larger estimated richness was generally recorded for naive subsets relative to memory subsets.

The naive CD8 fraction comprised CD45RO-negative cells positively selected for CCR7 and excluded terminally differentiated effector memory CD45RA+ cells. The donors were all Caucasian adults (living in Nashville, Tennessee). Germline CDR1 reads SEHNR; CDR2 reads FQNEAQ (reference sequence). Trimming took 1 base from V and 4 from J; bases not matched to a gene: 7. CDR3 size: 17 residues. Of note for this clone: The antigen remains unidentified.

Clones were sequenced by immunoSEQ multiplex PCR, and TCRdb holds only the in-frame ones, with some missing. The sample holds millions of clones, approximately 94% seen once. The sequenced sample was naive CD8+ T cells sorted from blood. This receptor was obtained from a man between 18 and 35 years old in good health. The chain uses TRBV7-9 and TRBJ1-2; 12 bases align to TRBD1. The CDR3 region is CASSLGLGQGASYGYTF. CDR3 nucleotides: TGTGCCAGCAGCTTAGGCCTGGGACAGGGGGCTAGCTATGGCTACACCTTC. Full variable domain (missing parts from reference TRBV7-9 and TRBJ1-2): DTGVSQNPRHKITKRGQNVTFRCDPISEHNRLYWYRQTLGQGPEFLTYFQNEAQLEKSRLLSDRFSAERPKGSFSTLEIQRTEQGDSAMYLCASSLGLGQGASYGYTFGSGTRLTVV.